Included here is one T cell receptor beta chain sequence, with context. This entry is derived from a study of blood T cell repertoires in COVID-19. Across the study: Acute-phase and convalescent COVID-19 samples originated in the United States, Italy and Spain. In each case, the material was cDNA or gDNA derived from T cells, B-cell-depleted T cells, or PBMCs.

Authors' data handling: Estimates of nucleated cell counts were drawn from the amplification of reference gene primers. The method was immunoSEQ multiplex PCR; TCRdb's version includes in-frame clones alone and lacks a portion of them. V, J and clone size derive from that table, while D and trimming were established from the DNA sequence. The sample includes roughly 120,000 clones, less than 95% of them seen just once. V lost 1 base to trimming and J lost 8 bases; unmatched junction nucleotides: 4. Germline CDR1 MNHNS, CDR2 SASEGT. The CDR3 is 14 amino acids. The chain links TRBV6-1 to TRBJ1-4; 7 nucleotides line up with TRBD1. This TCR came from a human donor with active COVID-19. The donor label of this sample is uncertain. The sequenced sample consisted of peripheral blood. DNA for the CDR3: TGTGCCAGCAGTGAAGGGACAGGAGGAGAAAAACTGTTTTTT. This translates into CASSEGTGGEKLFF.